A single sample gave rise to the 18 T cell receptor beta chains below, sequenced in a study of immune cell composition in non-small cell lung cancer. The data were produced by immunoSEQ multiplex PCR, yet TCRdb's version contains in-frame clones alone and is incomplete. The sample contains over 6,000 clones, 60% to 80% of which appear only once. The sequencing sample was made of lung tumor tissue. The receptors stem from a human donor with non-small cell lung cancer.

In the case of this clone: Distinct nucleotide sequences in the sample also encode this CDR3. The V gene is TRBV7-8, the J gene TRBJ1-6; D gene unclear. Germline loops: CDR1 SGHVS, CDR2 FQNEAQ. This CDR3 contains 13 residues. Between the trimmed V and J ends, which lost 6 bases and 7 bases, there was a span of 10 bases. The CDR3 here is CASSSLGNSPLHF. CDR3 nucleotides: TGTGCCAGCAGTTCGTTGGGGAATTCACCCCTCCACTTT.

The chain has TRBV6-5 and TRBJ2-7; D unresolved. V was clipped by 2 bases and J by 2 bases, with 7 bases between them. The CDR3 is 13 residues long. The germline V gene has CDR1 MNHEY and CDR2 SVGAGI. The DNA of the CDR3 is TGTGCCAGCAGTTACGGTCCAACCTACGAGCAGTACTTC. Amino acid sequence: CASSYGPTYEQYF.

The genes are TRBV6-5 and TRBJ2-7; 9 bases are shared with TRBD1. Germline V gene lookup returns CDR1 MNHEY and CDR2 SVGAGI. The CDR3 has 14 residues. V shed 2 bases and J 8 bases; nucleotides not matched to a gene: 7. The CDR3 coding sequence is TGTGCCAGCAGTTACGCCGGGACAGGGTATCAGCAGTACTTC. Its translation: CASSYAGTGYQQYF.

The V call is TRBV19, the J call TRBJ1-6; tentatively, D is TRBD1 (6 bases). The length of the CDR3 is 14 residues. From germline, CDR1 is LNHDA and CDR2 SQIVND (reference sequence). The V and J ends lost 3 bases and 7 bases respectively, with 10 bases between them. The CDR3 reads CASSIRQENSPLHF. In nucleotides, the CDR3 is TGTGCCAGTAGTATCCGACAGGAAAATTCACCCCTCCACTTT.

The chain carries TRBV30 and TRBJ1-1; 11 positions agree with TRBD1. Germline lookup yields CDR1 GTSNPN and CDR2 SVGIG (reference sequence). CDR3 length: 13 residues. V shed 2 bases, J shed 10 bases, and the junction held 6 bases outside the gene matches. The CDR3 nucleotides read TGTGCCTGGAGTTTAGGACAGGGGGCAAGAGCTTTCTTT. Encoded protein: CAWSLGQGARAFF. Full variable domain (rest looked up from reference TRBV30 and TRBJ1-1): SQTIHQWPATLVQPVGSPLSLECTVEGTSNPNLYWYRQAAGRGLQLLFYSVGIGQISSEVPQNLSASRPQDRQFILSSKKLLLSDSGFYLCAWSLGQGARAFFGQGTRLTVV.

V is TRBV6-1 and J is TRBJ2-1; 8 bases match TRBD1. This CDR3 region has 11 residues. CDR1 MNHNS and CDR2 SASEGT come from the germline V gene. V shed 7 bases and J 10 bases; nucleotides not matched to a gene: 3. For the CDR3, the DNA is TGTGCCAGCACCAGGGGGCAAGAGCAGTTCTTC. Its translation: CASTRGQEQFF.

V and J are TRBV7-2 and TRBJ1-5; D is possibly TRBD1 (5 bases). This CDR3 has 15 amino acids. Germline-derived CDR1 and CDR2 are SGHTA and FQGNSA. Trimming left V 8 bases short and J 0 bases short, with 14 bases between. CDR3 sequence reads: CASGGGTSSNQPQHF. As DNA, the CDR3 is TGTGCCAGCGGTGGAGGGACTAGTAGCAATCAGCCCCAGCATTTT. The full variable domain, completed using reference TRBV7-2 and TRBJ1-5, is GAGVSQSPSNKVTEKGKDVELRCDPISGHTALYWYRQSLGQGLEFLIYFQGNSAPDKSGLPSDRFSAERTGGSVSTLTIQRTQQEDSAVYLCASGGGTSSNQPQHFGDGTRLSIL.

The chain combines TRBV7-2 with TRBJ1-1, with D unresolved. The CDR3 runs 15 residues. CDR1 is SGHTA and CDR2 is FQGNSA in the germline V gene. V was shortened by 5 bases and J by 0 bases, with 13 bases between the two germline ends. CDR3 in amino acids: CASSLIHGLNTEAFF. Here the CDR3 DNA reads TGTGCCAGCAGCCTTATACACGGATTGAACACTGAAGCTTTCTTT.

The chain combines TRBV19 with TRBJ2-1; 10 nucleotides match TRBD1. Germline CDR1 and CDR2: LNHDA and SQIVND (reference sequence). The V segment lost 6 bases and the J segment 7 bases; nucleotides outside the gene matches: 0. The CDR3 totals 12 residues. In DNA form, the CDR3 reads TGTGCCAGTAGGGACAGGGGGAATGAGCAGTTCTTC. Amino acid sequence: CASRDRGNEQFF.

The rearrangement joins TRBV11-3 to TRBJ1-3, with D unclear. The germline V and J ends were trimmed by 6 bases and 0 bases, with 9 bases remaining between them. Per the germline V gene, CDR1 is SGHNT and CDR2 is YENEEA. The CDR3 spans 14 residues. The chain's CDR3 is CASRRELSGNTIYF. DNA for the CDR3: TGTGCCAGCAGGAGGGAACTCTCTGGAAACACCATATATTTT.

The chain carries TRBV7-9 and TRBJ2-7; no clear D. The CDR3 is 14 amino acids. V was pared by 1 base and J by 2 bases, with 9 bases between. Germline V gene lookup returns CDR1 SEHNR and CDR2 FQNEAQ (reference sequence). The CDR3 DNA reads TGTGCCAGCAGCTTAGACGGAGATCCCTACGAGCAGTACTTC. Its translation is CASSLDGDPYEQYF.

The chain combines TRBV10-1 with TRBJ2-7; TRBD1 matches at 7 bases. Germline CDR1 reads WNHNN; CDR2 reads SYGVQD (reference sequence). The CDR3 has 15 residues. The J segment lost 0 bases and the V segment lost 6 bases, leaving 8 bases of the junction unmatched. In DNA form, the CDR3 reads TGCGCCAGCAGGCCCGGACAGGTCAGCTCCTACGAGCAGTACTTC. Protein: CASRPGQVSSYEQYF.

This clone has a handful of counts. The chain is built from TRBV4-2 and TRBJ1-4, with D hard to call. This CDR3 has 15 amino acids. The germline CDR1 and CDR2 sequences are LGHNA and YNFKEQ. The germline V and J ends were trimmed by 0 bases and 7 bases, with 12 bases remaining between them. The CDR3 sequence: CASSQDGTESEKLFF. As DNA, the CDR3 is TGTGCCAGCAGCCAAGATGGCACCGAGAGTGAAAAACTGTTTTTT.

The genes are TRBV2 and TRBJ1-2; D remains unclear. V lost 6 bases, J lost 4 bases, and 15 bases lay in between. CDR3 length: 14 amino acids. CDR1 SNHLY and CDR2 FYNNEI come from the germline V gene. The CDR3 nucleotides are TGTGCCAGCAGCTTAAGGGCTGGGCTCTATGGCTACACCTTC. This gives the protein CASSLRAGLYGYTF.

V gene TRBV9 combines with J gene TRBJ2-2; tentative D call: TRBD2 (5 bases). This CDR3 region has 17 residues. The ends were cut back, 3 bases at V and 0 bases at J, with 15 bases in the middle. From germline, CDR1 is SGDLS and CDR2 YYNGEE. Here the CDR3 reads CASSAQTGSTNTGELFF. The CDR3 DNA reads as TGTGCCAGCAGCGCACAAACGGGGTCCACGAACACCGGGGAGCTGTTTTTT.

The CDR3 spells CASSVAEGDEQYF. DNA of the CDR3: TGTGCCAGCAGTGTGGCCGAGGGGGACGAGCAGTACTTC. The chain combines TRBV2 with TRBJ2-7, with D perhaps matching TRBD1 (6 bases). The CDR3 is made up of 13 amino acids. The V gene lost 4 bases and the J gene lost 5 bases, with 12 bases spanning the gap. Germline V lookup: CDR1 SNHLY, CDR2 FYNNEI. Supplemented by reference TRBV2 and TRBJ2-7, the full variable domain reads EPEVTQTPSHQVTQMGQEVILRCVPISNHLYFYWYRQILGQKVEFLVSFYNNEISEKSEIFDDQFSVERPDGSNFTLKIRSTKLEDSAMYFCASSVAEGDEQYFGPGTRLTVT.

This clone was seen a handful of times. The rearrangement joins TRBV19 to TRBJ1-5; 8 positions agree with TRBD1. The ends lost 6 bases at V and 6 bases at J; junction bases unmatched: 10. Germline CDR1 LNHDA, CDR2 SQIVND (reference sequence). The CDR3 spans 15 residues. The CDR3 protein is CASRERTGRGQPQHF. CDR3 coding DNA: TGTGCCAGTAGAGAGAGGACAGGGAGAGGTCAGCCCCAGCATTTT. Full variable domain (outside the CDR3, taken from reference TRBV19 and TRBJ1-5): DGGITQSPKYLFRKEGQNVTLSCEQNLNHDAMYWYRQDPGQGLRLIYYSQIVNDFQKGDIAEGYSVSREKKESFPLTVTSAQKNPTAFYLCASRERTGRGQPQHFGDGTRLSIL.

The chain carries TRBV6-5 and TRBJ1-2; D unresolved. Trimming left V 5 bases short and J 8 bases short, with 12 bases between. This CDR3 has 12 amino acids. The germline V gene has CDR1 MNHEY and CDR2 SVGAGI. CDR3: CASSEAYQGYTF. CDR3 nucleotides: TGTGCCAGCAGTGAAGCCTACCAAGGCTACACCTTC.